This T cell receptor (beta chain) was recovered during a study of regulatory T cells in long-lasting Graves disease. Turning to this clonotype: This may be a read error: a much more frequent sequence differs by one nucleotide.

The time point: newly diagnosed GD, antithyroid drugs for less than 3 months. RNA extracted from PBMCs served as the sequencing template. It was an endocrinology department in Xi'an, China, that provided the patients. Building of the TCR beta libraries involved iRepertoire HTBI primers and Arm-PCR of CDR3 regions. One entry per CDR3 protein results from TCRdb running MiXCR on the multiplex PCR reads. This repertoire shows hundreds of thousands of distinct CDR3 sequences, more than 15% found once; its top ten account for more than 20%. The sample was also linked to a second study, of T cells in Graves' hyperthyroidism and ophthalmopathy. As that report states: Any patient presenting with uncontrolled infection, other autoimmune disease, pregnancy or lactation was left out.

This sequence was found in a woman aged 40 to 65 with Graves disease. The specimen comprised peripheral blood mononuclear cells (PBMCs), sampled at new diagnosis, from a patient treated with antithyroid drugs.

Here the CDR3 reads CARTGPSYNEQYF. CDR3 DNA: TGTGCCCGGACAGGGCCTTCCTACAATGAGCAGTACTTC. V and J are TRBV30 and TRBJ2-1, with 8 bases aligning to TRBD1. The closer fit of TRBJ2-7 to the DNA end suggests the J call may be wrong. The CDR3 extends over 13 amino acids. Germline V gives CDR1 GTSNPN, CDR2 SVGIG (reference sequence).